This T cell receptor beta chain derives from a study of cytomegalovirus exposure and HLA in healthy donors. Although they were nominally healthy when sampled, donors likely had unrecorded immune exposures. Study-wide results and caveats: Among donors in an Asian-associated ancestry cluster, a later analysis reportedly found fewer N-insertions than the roughly 700-donor mean. With further analysis later on, most CMV-associated TCR beta chains appeared HLA-restricted.

In regard to this clone: The antigen remains undetermined.

It was with 60 Vbeta and 13 Jbeta primers that the PCR ran. This table comes from immunoSEQ multiplex PCR, and its TCRdb copy is limited to in-frame clones, with some not included. The sample includes about 200,000 clones, approximately 78% seen only once; the top ten take 6.5%. V was pared by 3 bases and J by 5 bases, with 14 bases between. The CDR3 runs 15 residues. Germline assignment: CDR1 LNHDA and CDR2 SQIVND (reference sequence). This receptor was identified in a woman in her forties or fifties in good health and CMV-seropositive. The sequenced material came from PBMCs. The genes are TRBV19 and TRBJ2-1; D is ambiguous. The CDR3 region is CASSMVNMADNEQFF. CDR3 nucleotides: TGTGCCAGTAGTATGGTTAACATGGCCGACAATGAGCAGTTCTTC.